These T cell receptor beta chains were read from a single sample in a study of cytomegalovirus exposure and HLA in healthy donors. Assay used: immunoSEQ multiplex PCR; TCRdb lists only in-frame clones, some missing. Here the sample spans about 160,000 clones, roughly 80% being singletons. The sequenced sample consisted of PBMCs. The source is a female donor in good health and CMV-seronegative. Both conserved end residues are part of each CDR3. Each record gives: D gene, V gene, J gene, clone size, CDR3 protein, CDR3 DNA. D genes are given only for firm matches. Size is stated for part of the rows, as once, few or many counts, or as a class when the clone is expanded.

>.|TRBV7-2|TRBJ1-3|.
CASSLSQAGNTIYF
TGTGCCAGCAGCTTATCACAGGCTGGAAACACCATATATTTT
>.|TRBV20-1|TRBJ2-3|.
CSARNGVTQYF
TGCAGTGCTAGAAACGGGGTAACGCAGTATTTT
>TRBD2|TRBV7-8|TRBJ2-1|few
CASSLVPLAGAYNEQFF
TGTGCCAGCAGCTTAGTCCCCCTAGCGGGGGCTTACAATGAGCAGTTCTTC
>.|TRBV5-1|TRBJ2-1|.
CASSLAGVGSYNEQFF
TGCGCCAGCAGCTTGGCCGGAGTGGGCTCCTACAATGAGCAGTTCTTC
>.|TRBV7-6|TRBJ2-5|once
CASSLIGGGPEETQYF
TGTGCCAGCAGCTTAATTGGGGGGGGGCCGGAAGAGACCCAGTACTTC
>TRBD1|TRBV10-2|TRBJ1-2|.
CASSESLGDRLHGYTF
TGCGCCAGCAGTGAGTCGTTAGGGGACAGGCTCCATGGCTACACCTTC
>.|TRBV5-1|TRBJ2-5|.
CASSWTFQETQYF
TGCGCCAGCAGCTGGACATTTCAAGAGACCCAGTACTTC
>TRBD2|TRBV30|TRBJ2-7|.
CAWTPSSGGMQQYF
TGTGCCTGGACCCCCTCTAGCGGGGGAATGCAGCAGTACTTC
>TRBD2|TRBV30|TRBJ2-5|.
CAWSVGGAETQYF
TGTGCCTGGAGTGTCGGGGGGGCAGAGACCCAGTACTTC
>TRBD1|TRBV27|TRBJ1-2|.
CASSSRDRVGGYTF
TGTGCCAGCAGCTCCAGGGACAGGGTTGGTGGCTACACCTTC
>.|TRBV5-1|TRBJ1-6|few
CASSLGASSYNSPLHF
TGCGCCAGCAGCTTGGGTGCGAGCTCCTATAATTCACCCCTCCACTTT
>TRBD1|TRBV13|TRBJ2-5|.
CASSLWDRQETQYF
TGTGCCAGCAGCCTCTGGGACAGGCAAGAGACCCAGTACTTC
>TRBD1|TRBV10-1|TRBJ2-2|.
CASGQGTGNTGELFF
TGCGCCAGCGGACAGGGCACGGGTAACACCGGGGAGCTGTTTTTT
>TRBD2|TRBV7-3|TRBJ2-1|.
CASSLTLASGRGEQFF
TGTGCCAGCAGCTTAACGTTGGCTAGCGGGAGGGGTGAGCAGTTCTTC
>.|TRBV6-1|TRBJ1-1|.
CASSVEGNTEAFF
TGTGCCAGCAGTGTTGAGGGAAACACTGAAGCTTTCTTT
>TRBD1|TRBV11-3|TRBJ2-7|.
CASSFGTGTYEQYF
TGTGCCAGCAGCTTCGGGACAGGGACCTACGAGCAGTACTTC
>.|TRBV9|TRBJ2-1|few
CASSVGVGAEHEQFF
TGTGCCAGCAGCGTAGGTGTAGGGGCAGAACATGAGCAGTTCTTC
>.|TRBV9|TRBJ1-1|.
CASSVAGWGGREAFF
TGTGCCAGCAGCGTAGCTGGATGGGGAGGTCGCGAAGCTTTCTTT
>TRBD2|TRBV9|TRBJ2-3|.
CASSSSGGAPSF
TGTGCCAGCAGCTCGAGCGGGGGGGCTCCCTCTTTT
>TRBD2|TRBV9|TRBJ2-1|.
CASSVVLAGVNEQFF
TGTGCCAGCAGCGTAGTACTAGCGGGAGTGAATGAGCAGTTCTTC
>TRBD2|TRBV7-2|TRBJ2-1|.
CASSSGLAGGSQFF
TGTGCCAGCAGCTCGGGACTAGCGGGAGGGTCGCAGTTCTTC
>.|TRBV19|TRBJ2-7|.
CASSGGGGGEQYF
TGTGCCAGTAGTGGGGGGGGCGGGGGCGAGCAGTACTTC
>.|TRBV6-5|TRBJ2-3|.
CASSYSWAAADTQYF
TGTGCCAGCAGTTACTCGTGGGCAGCGGCAGATACGCAGTATTTT
>.|TRBV19|TRBJ1-1|.
CASSTGKGEAFF
TGTGCCAGTAGTACAGGTAAAGGTGAAGCTTTCTTT
>TRBD1|TRBV23-1|TRBJ2-1|.
CASSPATGEPSSYNEQFF
TGCGCCAGCAGTCCAGCGACAGGGGAACCGAGCTCCTACAATGAGCAGTTCTTC
>.|TRBV25-1|TRBJ2-7|.
CASSDQQGPTYEQYF
TGTGCCAGCAGTGATCAACAGGGCCCTACCTACGAGCAGTACTTC
>TRBD1|TRBV10-3|TRBJ1-1|.
CAIAPGSGTGITEAFF
TGTGCCATCGCTCCCGGATCCGGGACAGGGATCACTGAAGCTTTCTTT
>.|TRBV15|TRBJ2-7|.
CATSRERQGSYEQYF
TGTGCCACCAGCAGAGAACGGCAGGGTTCGTACGAGCAGTACTTC
>.|TRBV6-1|TRBJ1-3|.
CASSRISGNTIYF
TGTGCCTCCTCGAGGATCTCTGGAAACACCATATATTTT
>.|TRBV5-1|TRBJ1-1|.
CASSLGGVDTEAFF
TGCGCCAGCAGCCTCGGGGGGGTAGACACTGAAGCTTTCTTT
>TRBD1|TRBV23-1|TRBJ2-7|.
CASSPLGQGVNEQYF
TGCGCCAGCAGTCCATTGGGACAGGGGGTCAACGAGCAGTACTTC
>TRBD2|TRBV9|TRBJ2-1|.
CASSTLLAGPYNEQFF
TGTGCCAGCAGCACCTTATTAGCGGGACCCTACAATGAGCAGTTCTTC
>.|TRBV18|TRBJ1-4|.
CASSHHEEKLFF
TGTGCCAGCTCTCACCACGAGGAAAAACTGTTTTTT
>TRBD1|TRBV6-1|TRBJ1-1|.
CATMVGTGVNTEAFF
TGTGCCACCATGGTGGGGACAGGGGTGAACACTGAAGCTTTCTTT
>.|TRBV4-1|TRBJ2-1|few
CASGRQYYNEQFF
TGCGCCAGCGGGAGGCAATACTACAATGAGCAGTTCTTC
>.|TRBV4-2|TRBJ2-7|.
CASSQGEGGTYEQYF
TGTGCCAGCAGCCAAGGGGAGGGGGGAACCTACGAGCAGTACTTC
>TRBD1|TRBV5-1|TRBJ2-2|.
CASSLVGTADNTGELFF
TGCGCCAGCAGCTTGGTAGGGACAGCTGATAACACCGGGGAGCTGTTTTTT
>TRBD2|TRBV29-1|TRBJ2-3|few
CSVDSGSVYGDTQYF
TGCAGCGTTGATAGCGGGTCGGTTTACGGAGATACGCAGTATTTT
>.|TRBV7-2|TRBJ1-2|.
CASSLEKTGSNYGYTF
TGTGCCAGCAGCTTAGAAAAAACAGGGTCTAACTATGGCTACACCTTC
>.|TRBV6-5|TRBJ2-5|few
CASSYGQGGETQYF
TGTGCCAGCAGTTACGGGCAGGGGGGAGAGACCCAGTACTTC
>TRBD2|TRBV9|TRBJ2-7|.
CASSVGGRNYEQYF
TGTGCCAGCAGCGTAGGCGGGAGGAACTACGAGCAGTACTTC
>.|TRBV5-1|TRBJ2-7|.
CASSRDSTYEQYF
TGCGCCAGCAGCCGGGACTCTACCTACGAGCAGTACTTC
>TRBD1|TRBV6-1|TRBJ1-1|.
CASSFRTGGKGEAFF
TGTGCCAGCAGTTTCCGAACAGGGGGCAAAGGTGAAGCTTTCTTT
>TRBD2|TRBV28|TRBJ2-7|.
CASSLRGDRYEQYF
TGTGCCAGCAGTTTACGGGGGGACCGCTACGAGCAGTACTTC
>.|TRBV5-1|TRBJ2-7|.
CASSLARAYEQYF
TGCGCCAGCAGCTTGGCCAGGGCCTACGAGCAGTACTTC
>TRBD1|TRBV15|TRBJ1-4|.
CATSRDWTGQKLFF
TGTGCCACCAGCAGAGATTGGACAGGCCAAAAACTGTTTTTT
>TRBD1|TRBV5-1|TRBJ2-1|.
CASTPGQDTYNEQFF
TGCGCCAGCACCCCCGGACAGGACACCTACAATGAGCAGTTCTTC
>.|TRBV6-1|TRBJ1-2|.
CASSEAAWEGDGYTF
TGTGCCAGCAGTGAAGCGGCCTGGGAGGGGGATGGCTACACCTTC
>TRBD2|TRBV5-4|TRBJ2-7|.
CASSPGTSEGAGEQYF
TGTGCCAGCAGCCCGGGGACTAGCGAGGGGGCCGGCGAGCAGTACTTC
>.|TRBV4-1|TRBJ1-2|few
CASSLDWTEYGYTF
TGCGCCAGCAGCCTCGACTGGACAGAGTATGGCTACACCTTC
>TRBD1|TRBV7-2|TRBJ1-2|few
CASSLGAQGTNYGYTF
TGTGCCAGCAGCTTAGGTGCACAGGGGACTAACTATGGCTACACCTTC
>.|TRBV4-1|TRBJ1-6|.
CASSQDLGGSYNSPLHF
TGCGCCAGCAGCCAAGATTTAGGGGGTTCCTATAATTCACCCCTCCACTTT